Listed below are T cell receptor beta chains from one sample, sequenced in a study of shared clonotypes between healthy human individuals. Libraries were prepared by immunoSEQ multiplex PCR; TCRdb keeps only in-frame clonotypes and omits some of them. The data hold about 2.3 million clones, with 85% to 95% observed a single time. The material sequenced was naive CD4+ T cells from PBMCs. The receptors were gathered from a man between 18 and 29 years old in good health. Some clones in this sample may be carry-over from other donors' samples. CDR3s include the opening cysteine and the closing phenylalanine or tryptophan. Each record gives: clone size, V gene, J gene, D gene, CDR3 protein, CDR3 DNA. D genes are given only for firm matches. Not all rows give a size; the values are once, few, many and, for expanded clones, a class.

NA	TRBV18	TRBJ2-1	TRBD2	CASSPSGRGYNEQFF	TGTGCCAGCTCACCGAGCGGGAGGGGTTACAATGAGCAGTTCTTC
once	TRBV18	TRBJ1-2	TRBD1	CASSQTGTGGENGYGYTF	TGTGCCAGCTCACAAACTGGGACAGGAGGGGAAAACGGCTATGGCTACACCTTC
NA	TRBV28	TRBJ2-6	NA	CASSFMGTLGANVLTF	TGTGCCAGCAGTTTTATGGGGACACTCGGGGCCAACGTCCTGACTTTC
NA	TRBV27	TRBJ1-2	NA	CASSFRTPYYGYTF	TGTGCCAGCAGTTTCCGGACACCTTACTATGGCTACACCTTC
NA	TRBV7-2	TRBJ2-3	NA	CASSPGLEQQYF	TGTGCCAGCAGCCCGGGACTCGAGCAGCAGTATTTT
NA	TRBV29-1	TRBJ2-1	NA	CSVSFFNRLDEQFF	TGCAGCGTCTCGTTTTTCAATCGGTTGGATGAGCAGTTCTTC
NA	TRBV7-9	TRBJ1-1	NA	CASSFLRTAMNTEAFF	TGTGCCAGCAGCTTTCTCCGGACAGCCATGAACACTGAAGCTTTCTTT
NA	TRBV6-5	TRBJ2-1	TRBD2	CASSYEREVFNEQFF	TGTGCCAGCAGTTACGAGCGGGAGGTCTTCAATGAGCAGTTCTTC
NA	TRBV7-2	TRBJ2-1	TRBD2	CASSLQGIAGAQGEQFF	TGTGCCAGCAGCTTACAAGGGATAGCGGGAGCCCAGGGTGAGCAGTTCTTC
NA	TRBV18	TRBJ1-5	NA	CASSQNRDQPQHF	TGTGCCAGCTCACAAAACAGGGATCAGCCCCAGCATTTT
once	TRBV5-1	TRBJ1-2	NA	CASSPRAGNYGYTF	TGCGCCAGCAGCCCGAGGGCAGGAAACTATGGCTACACCTTC
NA	TRBV6-5	TRBJ1-2	NA	CASSSSGDYGYTF	TGTGCCAGCAGTTCCTCAGGGGACTATGGCTACACCTTC
NA	TRBV6-1	TRBJ2-7	TRBD2	CASSRRVGGSYEQYF	TGTGCCAGCAGTCGCCGAGTGGGGGGGTCCTACGAGCAGTACTTC
NA	TRBV2	TRBJ1-5	NA	CASSELGGQPQHF	TGTGCCAGCAGTGAATTGGGGGGTCAGCCCCAGCATTTT
NA	TRBV28	TRBJ2-1	NA	CASSFVGRSKVYNEQFF	TGTGCCAGCAGTTTCGTCGGCAGGTCTAAGGTCTACAATGAGCAGTTCTTC
once	TRBV30	TRBJ2-1	TRBD2	CAWDLAGGRDEQFF	TGTGCCTGGGACCTAGCGGGAGGGCGCGATGAGCAGTTCTTC
once	TRBV7-2	TRBJ2-3	NA	CASSSSRSDTQYF	TGTGCCAGCAGTTCTAGCAGATCAGATACGCAGTATTTT
NA	TRBV11-2	TRBJ2-6	NA	CASSSLQANVLTF	TGTGCCAGCAGCTCGCTACAGGCCAACGTCCTGACTTTC
NA	TRBV28	TRBJ1-5	NA	CASTEGNQPQHF	TGTGCCAGCACCGAGGGGAATCAGCCCCAGCATTTT
NA	TRBV6-1	TRBJ2-5	NA	CASSEGKTTFQETQYF	TGTGCCAGCAGTGAAGGCAAGACAACCTTCCAAGAGACCCAGTACTTC
NA	TRBV5-6	TRBJ2-3	NA	CASSAGNTQYF	TGTGCCAGCAGCGCAGGGAATACGCAGTATTTT
NA	TRBV28	TRBJ2-1	NA	CASSSRGWKGNEQFF	TGTGCCAGCAGTTCCCGGGGGTGGAAGGGCAATGAGCAGTTCTTC
NA	TRBV29-1	TRBJ2-2	NA	CSVGTGELFF	TGCAGCGTTGGTACCGGGGAGCTGTTTTTT
NA	TRBV30	TRBJ2-7	NA	CAWSVRGRAGYEQYF	TGTGCCTGGAGTGTAAGGGGCCGAGCGGGCTACGAGCAGTACTTC
NA	TRBV4-2	TRBJ2-1	NA	CASSPRQGGSVYNEQFF	TGTGCCAGCAGCCCTCGACAGGGAGGGTCCGTATACAATGAGCAGTTCTTC
NA	TRBV9	TRBJ1-1	NA	CASSLTAQNTEAFF	TGTGCCAGCAGCCTGACAGCGCAAAACACTGAAGCTTTCTTT
NA	TRBV11-2	TRBJ2-2	NA	CASSSQRLGWAGELFF	TGTGCCAGCAGCTCGCAGCGACTGGGGTGGGCCGGGGAGCTGTTTTTT
NA	TRBV6-6	TRBJ2-1	TRBD2	CASSYGQAGDGNEQFF	TGTGCCAGCAGTTATGGGCAAGCGGGAGATGGCAATGAGCAGTTCTTC
once	TRBV28	TRBJ2-2	NA	CASSTTNTGELFF	TGTGCCAGCAGCACAACGAACACCGGGGAGCTGTTTTTT
few	TRBV4-3	TRBJ1-2	NA	CASSQSHGYGYTF	TGCGCCAGCAGCCAATCCCATGGGTATGGCTACACCTTC
NA	TRBV28	TRBJ1-2	TRBD1	CASSPWTGGSDGYTF	TGTGCCAGCAGTCCATGGACAGGGGGAAGCGATGGCTACACCTTC
NA	TRBV14	TRBJ1-4	NA	CASSQDRGRAPEKLFF	TGTGCCAGCAGCCAAGATCGTGGCAGGGCCCCGGAAAAACTGTTTTTT
NA	TRBV29-1	TRBJ2-3	TRBD1	CSVDRGSTDTQYF	TGCAGCGTCGACAGGGGAAGCACAGATACGCAGTATTTT
NA	TRBV19	TRBJ2-3	NA	CASTSGRPTSTQYF	TGTGCCAGCACCTCGGGTCGACCGACTTCTACGCAGTATTTT
NA	TRBV28	TRBJ1-5	NA	CASMKAPPRNQPQHF	TGTGCCAGCATGAAAGCCCCCCCTAGGAATCAGCCCCAGCATTTT
NA	TRBV6-1	TRBJ1-5	NA	CASRPDSLHQPQHF	TGTGCCAGCAGACCGGACAGTCTACATCAGCCCCAGCATTTT
once	TRBV18	TRBJ2-5	NA	CASSPPGTSLGIWETQYF	TGTGCCAGCTCACCACCGGGGACGTCTTTGGGAATTTGGGAGACCCAGTACTTC
once	TRBV7-2	TRBJ1-1	NA	CASSFDSMNTEAFF	TGTGCCAGCAGCTTCGACAGCATGAACACTGAAGCTTTCTTT
NA	TRBV7-9	TRBJ2-1	TRBD2	CASSPGTSGYNEQFF	TGTGCCAGCAGCCCCGGGACTAGCGGCTACAATGAGCAGTTCTTC
NA	TRBV2	TRBJ2-7	TRBD1	CASSAGQGRHEQYF	TGTGCCAGCAGTGCAGGACAGGGGAGGCACGAGCAGTACTTC
NA	TRBV28	TRBJ2-7	NA	CASRFAYEQYF	TGTGCCAGCAGATTCGCCTACGAGCAGTACTTC
NA	TRBV27	TRBJ2-1	TRBD2	CASSGDYPYNEQFF	TGTGCCAGCAGTGGGGACTATCCCTACAATGAGCAGTTCTTC
NA	TRBV18	TRBJ1-2	NA	CASSPGAGNNYGYTF	TGTGCCAGCTCACCAGGTGCAGGAAATAACTATGGCTACACCTTC
NA	TRBV5-1	TRBJ1-2	NA	CASSLGDGDLFNYGYTF	TGCGCCAGCAGCTTGGGGGACGGAGACCTCTTTAACTATGGCTACACCTTC
NA	TRBV21-1	TRBJ1-2	NA	CASSKELSSPFFYGYTF	TGTGCCAGCAGCAAAGAGTTGTCCTCACCCTTTTTCTATGGCTACACCTTC